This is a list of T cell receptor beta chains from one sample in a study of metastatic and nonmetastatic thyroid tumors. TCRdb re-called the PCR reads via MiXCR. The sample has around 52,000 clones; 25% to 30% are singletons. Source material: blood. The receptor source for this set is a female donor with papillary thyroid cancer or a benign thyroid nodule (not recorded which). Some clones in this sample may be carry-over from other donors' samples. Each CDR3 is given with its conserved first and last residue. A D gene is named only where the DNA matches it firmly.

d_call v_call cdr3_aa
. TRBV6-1 CASSGGVSGNTEAFF
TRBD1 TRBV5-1 CASSIRTGGFTEAFF
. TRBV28 CASSLRGSYGYTF
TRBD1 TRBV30 CAKGQGDTGELFF
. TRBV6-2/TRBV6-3 CASSARTDNTGELFF
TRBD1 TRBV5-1 CASSFLRTGTDTQYF
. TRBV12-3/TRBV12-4 CASSHKGRLNQPQHF
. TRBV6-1 CASTLRSTGNTIYF
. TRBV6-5 CASSYSRGRRSTEAFF
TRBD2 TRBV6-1 CASSELAGGPETQYF
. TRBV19 CASSLTGDTEAFF
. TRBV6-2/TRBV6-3 CASSPTRQGGETQYF
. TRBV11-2 CASSIRGIDYGYTF
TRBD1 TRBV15 CATSSRQGYYGYTF
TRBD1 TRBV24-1 CATSDPGTGATGELFF
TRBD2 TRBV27 CASSHRLAGAVNEQFF
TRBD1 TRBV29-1 CSAADRYQETQYF
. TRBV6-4 CASSGDVDSGHLHGRTEAFF
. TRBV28 CASSSTIYEQYF
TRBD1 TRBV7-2 CASSLVDRDEQYF
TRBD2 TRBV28 CASSTGLAGDTDTQYF
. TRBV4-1 CASSQGGATGELFF
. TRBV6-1 CASSDRMYGYTF
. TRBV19 CASSGGPSSYNSPLHF
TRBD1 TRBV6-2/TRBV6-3 CAVNVRETGGTYNSPLHF
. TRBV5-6 CASSLFPGLSSYNEQFF
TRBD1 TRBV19 CASTPDRGHEQFF
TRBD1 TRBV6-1 CASSSGQGYEQYF
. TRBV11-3 CASSSDRGYGYTF
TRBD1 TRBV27 CASSTTGTGYEQYF
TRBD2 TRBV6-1 CASSPRLAVMSSYNEQFF
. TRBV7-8 CASSLDGTGDTQYF
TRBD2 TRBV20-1 CSARAEAGGPETQYF
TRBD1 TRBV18 CASSPQQGLAPLHF
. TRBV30 CAWRGDTGLYGYTF
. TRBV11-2 CASSLGDFWGPGELFF
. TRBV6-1 CASSPLDGGAQTEAFF
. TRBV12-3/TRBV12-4 CASSLVVSPGELFF
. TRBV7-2 CASSHRFSNQPQHF